These T cell receptor beta chains were read from a single sample in a study of cytomegalovirus exposure and HLA in healthy donors. Some clones are missing from TCRdb's copy, which holds only in-frame ones; the method was immunoSEQ multiplex PCR. This table holds around 130,000 clones, 73% found once. The sample comprised PBMCs. Receptors originate from a woman between 40 and 50 years old in good health and CMV-seropositive. Both conserved end residues are part of each CDR3. The D gene is left open where the match is weak. The listing skips clone size in some rows; elsewhere it reads once, few, many or a size class.

D gene	J gene	V gene	clone size	CDR3 protein	CDR3 DNA
-	TRBJ2-1	TRBV7-2	-	CASSLDPQGLGEQFF	TGTGCCAGCAGCTTAGATCCGCAGGGTTTGGGCGAGCAGTTCTTC
TRBD2	TRBJ2-1	TRBV9	-	CASSPSQRGVYNEQFF	TGTGCCAGCAGCCCCAGTCAGCGGGGGGTTTACAATGAGCAGTTCTTC
TRBD2	TRBJ2-7	TRBV5-8	-	CASSFGTSGYEQYF	TGTGCCAGCAGCTTCGGGACTAGCGGCTACGAGCAGTACTTC
-	TRBJ1-5	TRBV28	few	CASSPPPRVRSNQPQHF	TGTGCCAGCAGTCCACCCCCCAGGGTGCGGAGCAATCAGCCCCAGCATTTT
TRBD1	TRBJ2-5	TRBV5-1	-	CASSGDRRETQYF	TGCGCCAGCAGCGGGGACAGGCGGGAGACCCAGTACTTC
-	TRBJ1-5	TRBV6-6	-	CASSYPRGDQPQHF	TGTGCCAGCAGTTACCCACGGGGGGATCAGCCCCAGCATTTT
TRBD2	TRBJ2-7	TRBV5-1	-	CATPVTSGGTYEQYF	TGCGCCACCCCCGTGACTAGCGGGGGGACCTACGAGCAGTACTTC
-	TRBJ2-7	TRBV7-2	-	CASSLATQSEQYF	TGTGCCAGCAGCTTAGCGACACAAAGCGAGCAGTACTTC
TRBD1	TRBJ2-7	TRBV7-3	-	CASSFSGTGSEQYF	TGTGCCAGCAGCTTCTCCGGGACAGGCTCGGAGCAGTACTTC
-	TRBJ1-6	TRBV7-3	-	CASSSSTGGNSPLHF	TGTGCCAGCAGCTCCTCCACCGGGGGTAATTCACCCCTCCACTTT
-	TRBJ2-2	TRBV11-2	-	CASSLRSRGSNTGELFF	TGTGCCAGCAGCTTAAGGTCGCGGGGCTCTAACACCGGGGAGCTGTTTTTT
-	TRBJ2-2	TRBV9	-	CASSAPYLGGLDTGELFF	TGTGCCAGCAGCGCCCCTTATCTGGGGGGATTGGACACCGGGGAGCTGTTTTTT
TRBD2	TRBJ2-1	TRBV10-3	once	CAISVRAGESDYNEQFF	TGTGCCATCAGTGTCAGAGCGGGAGAGAGCGACTACAATGAGCAGTTCTTC
TRBD1	TRBJ1-2	TRBV4-2	few	CASSQAGQGTAGYTF	TGTGCCAGCAGCCAAGCAGGACAGGGAACGGCTGGCTACACCTTC
-	TRBJ2-7	TRBV6-6	-	CASSPRTIYEQYF	TGTGCCAGCAGCCCGAGAACGATTTACGAGCAGTACTTC
TRBD2	TRBJ2-5	TRBV7-2	few	CASSQLAGGQETQYF	TGTGCCAGCAGCCAACTAGCGGGGGGGCAAGAGACCCAGTACTTC
-	TRBJ2-5	TRBV21-1	-	CASSKSLAGGIGAQYF	TGTGCCAGCAGCAAGTCACTAGCGGGAGGGATAGGGGCCCAGTACTTC
-	TRBJ1-6	TRBV6-1	-	CASMRDRNSPLHF	TGTGCCAGCATGCGAGACAGAAATTCACCCCTCCACTTT
TRBD1	TRBJ2-5	TRBV28	few	CASSAVGQGEETQYF	TGTGCCAGCAGTGCAGTGGGACAGGGGGAAGAGACCCAGTACTTC
-	TRBJ2-1	TRBV28	once	CASSLDSYNEQFF	TGTGCCAGCAGTTTAGACAGCTACAATGAGCAGTTCTTC
-	TRBJ1-4	TRBV7-2	-	CASSFIGQGLEKLFF	TGTGCCAGCAGCTTTATCGGTCAGGGACTGGAAAAACTGTTTTTT
-	TRBJ2-1	TRBV6-5	-	CASRKTSPSYNEQFF	TGTGCCAGCCGGAAGACTAGTCCGTCCTACAATGAGCAGTTCTTC
TRBD2	TRBJ2-7	TRBV29-1	-	CSALTSGRDYEQYF	TGCAGCGCCCTGACTAGCGGGAGGGACTACGAGCAGTACTTC
TRBD2	TRBJ2-1	TRBV7-3	-	CASSPRAAGGRYNEQFF	TGTGCCAGCAGCCCAAGGGCGGCGGGGGGCAGGTACAATGAGCAGTTCTTC
TRBD2	TRBJ2-1	TRBV28	-	CASSLAGGGNEQFF	TGTGCCAGCAGCCTAGCGGGAGGTGGAAATGAGCAGTTCTTC
TRBD2	TRBJ2-4	TRBV5-1	few	CASSLASRGLAGEGDGKNIQYF	TGCGCCAGCAGCTTGGCCTCCCGTGGACTGGCGGGAGAAGGTGATGGCAAAAACATTCAGTACTTC
TRBD1	TRBJ2-5	TRBV4-3	-	CASSPSGQGSETQYF	TGCGCCAGCAGCCCCTCCGGACAGGGGTCAGAGACCCAGTACTTC
-	TRBJ1-1	TRBV7-8	-	CASSLGGGRKAFF	TGTGCCAGCAGCTTAGGCGGGGGGAGGAAAGCTTTCTTT
-	TRBJ1-1	TRBV11-1	-	CASSLVGGSGTEAFF	TGTGCCAGCAGCTTAGTCGGGGGGTCGGGCACTGAAGCTTTCTTT
-	TRBJ1-1	TRBV30	once	CAWSPRTVMNTEAFF	TGTGCCTGGAGTCCGCGGACAGTGATGAACACTGAAGCTTTCTTT
TRBD1	TRBJ1-5	TRBV18	few	CASSPTGTGGNQPQHF	TGTGCCAGCTCACCTACCGGGACAGGGGGGAATCAGCCCCAGCATTTT
-	TRBJ1-2	TRBV28	-	CASSRGANYGYTF	TGTGCCAGCAGTCGGGGAGCTAACTATGGCTACACCTTC
TRBD1	TRBJ1-2	TRBV7-6	few	CASSPGTGGYGYTF	TGTGCCAGCAGCCCCGGGACAGGGGGCTATGGCTACACCTTC
TRBD1	TRBJ1-1	TRBV6-1	-	CASRRDRRVNTEAFF	TGTGCCAGCAGACGGGACAGAAGAGTGAACACTGAAGCTTTCTTT
-	TRBJ2-4	TRBV6-1	-	CASRLAELAKNIQYF	TGTGCCAGCAGGTTAGCCGAACTGGCCAAAAACATTCAGTACTTC
TRBD1	TRBJ2-7	TRBV7-3	few	CASSPSLGQGDEQYF	TGTGCCAGCAGCCCGTCTCTGGGACAGGGGGACGAGCAGTACTTC
-	TRBJ1-5	TRBV6-5	-	CASRQTKNQPQHF	TGTGCCAGCAGGCAGACAAAGAATCAGCCCCAGCATTTT
TRBD1	TRBJ1-3	TRBV28	-	CASSYGTGGKSTIYF	TGTGCCAGCAGCTACGGGACAGGGGGCAAAAGCACCATATATTTT
-	TRBJ1-6	TRBV5-3	-	CARSSSSPHPHSGLHF	TGTGCCAGAAGCTCGTCTTCCCCCCACCCTCATTCGGGCCTCCACTTT
-	TRBJ2-3	TRBV4-1	-	CASSPVGRSRTDTQYF	TGCGCCAGCAGCCCGGTGGGGAGGAGCAGGACAGATACGCAGTATTTT
TRBD1	TRBJ2-7	TRBV19	-	CASSMEPGQGAYEQYF	TGTGCCAGTAGTATGGAACCGGGACAGGGGGCCTACGAGCAGTACTTC
-	TRBJ2-1	TRBV30	-	CAWSRTRGSGEQFF	TGTGCCTGGAGCCGTACCCGGGGGTCGGGCGAGCAGTTCTTC
-	TRBJ2-3	TRBV28	once	CASSFRRGSGDTQYF	TGTGCCAGCAGTTTTCGCAGGGGATCAGGAGATACGCAGTATTTT
-	TRBJ2-7	TRBV18	-	CASSPGQDYLSYEQYF	TGTGCCAGCTCACCCGGTCAGGACTACCTCTCCTACGAGCAGTACTTC
TRBD2	TRBJ2-5	TRBV7-2	-	CASSLGGRGLETQYF	TGTGCCAGCAGCCTGGGAGGGCGAGGGTTAGAGACCCAGTACTTC
-	TRBJ2-5	TRBV7-8	-	CASSLGLQETQYF	TGTGCCAGCAGCCTGGGACTCCAAGAGACCCAGTACTTC